This section outlines one T cell receptor beta chain sequence together with its context. Study processing details: Reference gene primers were amplified, and this amplification served to estimate nucleated cell counts. Only in-frame clones appear in the TCRdb table, and some are missing; sequencing was by immunoSEQ multiplex PCR. V, J and clone size derive from that table, while D and trimming were established from the DNA sequence. Among about 200,000 clones listed, around nine tenths were seen once. The sample is drawn from a study of blood T cell repertoires in COVID-19. The wider study: Researchers got acute and convalescent COVID-19 samples from the United States, Italy and Spain.

In germline, CDR1 is LGHNA, CDR2 YNFKEQ. V gave up 4 bases and J gave up 0 bases; unmatched junction bases: 5. The CDR3 sequence is 16 residues long. The chain joins TRBV4-2 to TRBJ1-2; TRBD1 matches at 10 bases. Specimen: peripheral blood. This receptor was obtained from a man between 35 and 55 years old with active or convalescent COVID-19. The CDR3 region is CASSRGQGTTNYGYTF. In DNA form, the CDR3 reads TGTGCCAGCAGCCGGGGACAGGGGACGACTAACTATGGCTACACCTTC.